This section outlines one TCR beta chain sequence together with its context. In the same sample, other DNA sequences code for this CDR3. These data come from a study of blood T cell repertoires in COVID-19. Trimming removed 0 bases at V and 2 bases at J, with 8 bases between. The V gene's germline CDR1 is SGDLS and CDR2 YYNGEE. CDR3 length equals 14 residues. The assay was immunoSEQ multiplex PCR, and TCRdb's table has in-frame clones only and misses some. The sample records around 110,000 clones, around 80% being singletons. Sequenced material: peripheral blood. The chain recombines TRBV9 with TRBJ1-1; D is uncertain. The sequence came from a man between 65 and 79 years old with active or convalescent COVID-19. CDR3 residues: CASSVGPGNTEAFF. For the CDR3, the DNA is TGTGCCAGCAGCGTAGGCCCCGGTAACACTGAAGCTTTCTTT.